This T cell receptor beta chain was observed in a study of T cell clonality in common variable immunodeficiency. Sequenced by immunoSEQ multiplex PCR; TCRdb stores in-frame clones only, minus some. The sample presents tens of thousands of clones, none singletons. Most patients and controls had Caucasian heritage. This clone came up many times. The sequenced material came from peripheral blood mononuclear cells. The TCR was taken from a person aged 18-70 years in good health.

The CDR3 spells CASRITSGGYNEQFF. The sequenced part of the CDR3 DNA is TGTGCCAGCAGGATAACTAGCGGGGGCTACAATGAG. The gene calls are TRBV2 and TRBJ2-1; TRBD2 matches 11 bases. The CDR3 end lies 3 residues beyond the end of the read and is filled in from the germline J gene. In germline, CDR1 is SNHLY, CDR2 FYNNEI. This CDR3 comprises 15 residues. V shed 6 bases and J 3 bases; nucleotides not matched to a gene: 4.